The TCR beta chain described here comes from a study of blood T cell repertoires in COVID-19. At the level of the study: Italy, Spain and the United States were the sources of the convalescent and acute COVID-19 samples. T cells, B-cell-depleted T cells, or PBMCs supplied cDNA or gDNA.

In the authors' methods: The assay estimated nucleated cells by amplifying reference gene primers. Method: immunoSEQ multiplex PCR; TCRdb's copy keeps in-frame clones and lacks some. That table supplies the V and J calls and clone size; D and trimming were determined from the DNA. The repertoire includes around 160,000 clones, over 80% of them detected once, and under 7.5% sits in the top ten. V shed 0 bases and J shed 5 bases, with 11 bases lying between them. CDR1 and CDR2 (germline): LGHDT, YNNKEL (reference sequence). There are 15 residues in the CDR3. Material for sequencing was peripheral blood. The source of this sequence is a man aged 80 or over with acute or convalescent COVID-19. This rearrangement joins TRBV3-1 (or the pseudogene TRBV3-2) to TRBJ1-5, with D uncertain. The CDR3 spells CASSQDSRIHQPQHF. The CDR3 coding sequence is TGTGCCAGCAGCCAAGATTCTAGGATTCATCAGCCCCAGCATTTT.